The rows below give T cell receptor beta chains drawn from one sample of a study of CD8 T cells in ankylosing spondylitis. TCRdb itself ran the 5' RACE reads through MiXCR, one entry per CDR3 protein. Of hundreds of thousands of distinct CDR3 sequences in the sample, around a quarter were seen once. The sample comprised blood, either unsorted or a sorted T cell fraction (not recorded which). The receptor set was obtained from a male donor with ankylosing spondylitis or in good health (not recorded which). Each CDR3 is given with its conserved first and last residue. The order of the fields is D gene, J gene, V gene, clone size, CDR3 DNA, CDR3 protein. A D gene is named only where the DNA matches it firmly. Where a row states a size, it is once, few, many or the class of an expanded clone; other rows omit it.

TRBD1 TRBJ2-7 TRBV20-1 NA TGCAGTGCTAGAGATCAAAGGGACAGCACCTACGAGCAGTACTTC CSARDQRDSTYEQYF
NA TRBJ1-5 TRBV6-1 NA TGTGCCAGCAGTCCAGGGTATGGCAATCAGCCCCAGCATTTT CASSPGYGNQPQHF
NA TRBJ2-7 TRBV21-1 NA TGTGCCAGCAGGACAGGGCCCCCGTCCTACGAGCAGTACTTC CASRTGPPSYEQYF
TRBD2 TRBJ2-1 TRBV6-4 many TGTGCCAGCAGTGGAACTAGCGGGAGAGGCAATGAGCAGTTCTTC CASSGTSGRGNEQFF
NA TRBJ2-1 TRBV4-2 many TGTGCCAGCAGCCAAGATCCGATAGCATTTGAGCAGTTCTTC CASSQDPIAFEQFF
NA TRBJ2-3 TRBV19 NA TGTGCCAGTAGTATAGACCCAGTCGATACGCAGTATTTT CASSIDPVDTQYF
TRBD2 TRBJ2-7 TRBV18 many TGTGCCAGCTCACCTACTAGCGGCATCTACGAGCAGTACTTC CASSPTSGIYEQYF
NA TRBJ2-1 TRBV16 many TGTGCCAGCAGCCGCACCAGGGGCGGCAATGAGCAGTTCTTC CASSRTRGGNEQFF
NA TRBJ1-2 TRBV5-1 many TGCGCCAGCAGCTATGACAGGCGCTATGGCTACACCTTC CASSYDRRYGYTF
NA TRBJ1-6 TRBV9 many TGTGCCAGCAGCGTAGAAGGCAGCTCCTATAATTCACCCCTCCACTTT CASSVEGSSYNSPLHF
TRBD1 TRBJ2-5 TRBV7-3 few TGTGCCAGCAGATCGGGACAGGCCGGGGAGGAGACCCAGTACTTC CASRSGQAGEETQYF
NA TRBJ1-1 TRBV12-5 NA TGTGCTAGTGGTTTGGACGGGATTATGAACACTGAAGCTTTCTTT CASGLDGIMNTEAFF
TRBD2 TRBJ2-7 TRBV11-1 few TGTGCCAGCAGCTTAGAAGGGACAGAATCGAGCGGGAGGGGGCCCGAGCAGTACTTC CASSLEGTESSGRGPEQYF
TRBD2 TRBJ2-7 TRBV6-5 many TGTGCCAGCAGTTTGCACGCGGGACTACCCTACGAGCAGTACTTC CASSLHAGLPYEQYF
TRBD2 TRBJ2-1 TRBV5-5 many TGTGCCAGCAGCTTGAACCCGGGACTAGCGGGAGGGCCCTCCCTGTTCTTC CASSLNPGLAGGPSLFF
TRBD1 TRBJ1-1 TRBV18 NA TGTGCCAGCTCACCCCTGACAGGGGCGGGCTACACTGAAGCTTTCTTT CASSPLTGAGYTEAFF
NA TRBJ1-5 TRBV20-1 NA TGCAGTGCTAGTCCGGGGGCAGGGGAAGAGAATCAGCCCCAGCATTTT CSASPGAGEENQPQHF
TRBD2 TRBJ2-7 TRBV7-2 many TGTGCCAGCAGCCCGCCGGGACTACTTCGAAGGAGCGAGCAGTACTTC CASSPPGLLRRSEQYF
TRBD2 TRBJ2-7 TRBV20-1 NA TGCAGTGCCGTCAACCCTAGCGGGGAAAGCTACGAGCAGTACTTC CSAVNPSGESYEQYF